This T cell receptor (beta chain) stems from a study of siplizumab effects on memory and regulatory T cells. Clones were read by immunoSEQ multiplex PCR, and TCRdb kept only the in-frame ones, dropping some. The repertoire includes under 3,500 clones, approximately 50% of them detected once, and approximately 4.8% sits in the top ten. Responder and stimulator cells in the mixed lymphocyte reaction were cultured together for around six days at 37°C. On this clone: The antigen remains unidentified.

The source of this sequence is a human donor in good health; the cells came from an allogeneic mixed lymphocyte reaction. Source material: CFSE-low (dividing) CD4+ T cells sorted from an allogeneic mixed lymphocyte reaction.

The CDR3 sequence is CASSDSTGHNEQFF. DNA of the CDR3: TGTGCCAGCAGCGACTCGACAGGGCACAATGAGCAGTTCTTC. The chain joins TRBV6-5 to TRBJ2-1; 7 nucleotides line up with TRBD1. Trimming took 6 bases from V and 5 from J; bases not matched to a gene: 7. CDR1 and CDR2 from the germline V gene are MNHEY and SVGAGI. The CDR3 sequence is 14 residues long.